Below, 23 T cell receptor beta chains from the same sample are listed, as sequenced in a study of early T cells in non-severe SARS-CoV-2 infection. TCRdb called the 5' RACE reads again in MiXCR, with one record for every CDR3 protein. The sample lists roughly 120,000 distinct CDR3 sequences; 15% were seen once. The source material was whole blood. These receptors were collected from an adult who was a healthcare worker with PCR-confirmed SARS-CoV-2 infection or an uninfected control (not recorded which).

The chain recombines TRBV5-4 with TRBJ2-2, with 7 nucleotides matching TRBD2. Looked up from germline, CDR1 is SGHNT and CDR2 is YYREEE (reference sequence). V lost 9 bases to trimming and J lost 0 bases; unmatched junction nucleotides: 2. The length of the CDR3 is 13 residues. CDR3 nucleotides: TGTGCCATGGGAGGGGCGAACACCGGGGAGCTGTTTTTT. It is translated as CAMGGANTGELFF. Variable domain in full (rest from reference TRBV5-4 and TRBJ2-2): ETGVTQSPTHLIKTRGQQVTLRCSSQSGHNTVSWYQQALGQGPQFIFQYYREEENGRGNFPPRFSGLQFPNYSSELNVNALELDDSALYLCAMGGANTGELFFGEGSRLTVL.

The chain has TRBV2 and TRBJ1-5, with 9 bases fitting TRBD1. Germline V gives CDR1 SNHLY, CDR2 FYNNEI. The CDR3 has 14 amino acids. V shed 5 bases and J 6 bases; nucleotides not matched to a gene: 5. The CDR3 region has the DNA TGTGCCAGCAGTCGTCAGGGACAGGGTCAGCCCCAGCATTTT. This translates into CASSRQGQGQPQHF.

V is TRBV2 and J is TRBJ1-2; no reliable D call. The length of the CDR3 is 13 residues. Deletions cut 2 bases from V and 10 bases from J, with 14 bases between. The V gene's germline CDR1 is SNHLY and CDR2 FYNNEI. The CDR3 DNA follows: TGTGCCAGCAGTGAAACACCTCTCGGGCACTACACCTTC. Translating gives CASSETPLGHYTF.

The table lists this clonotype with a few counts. CDR3 in amino acids: CASSLRRGLGYTF. Here the CDR3 DNA reads TGTGCCAGCAGCCTTCGCAGGGGGCTTGGCTACACCTTC. This chain connects TRBV11-2 to TRBJ1-2; 8 bases line up with TRBD1. The CDR3 runs 13 residues. The V gene's germline CDR1 is SGHAT and CDR2 FQNNGV. V was clipped by 5 bases and J by 7 bases; unmatched bases: 6.

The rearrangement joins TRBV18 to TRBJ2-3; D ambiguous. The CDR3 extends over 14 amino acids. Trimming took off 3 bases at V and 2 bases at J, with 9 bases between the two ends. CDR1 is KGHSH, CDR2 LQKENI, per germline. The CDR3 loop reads CASSPEVVTDTQYF. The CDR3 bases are TGTGCCAGCTCACCTGAGGTTGTCACAGATACGCAGTATTTT.

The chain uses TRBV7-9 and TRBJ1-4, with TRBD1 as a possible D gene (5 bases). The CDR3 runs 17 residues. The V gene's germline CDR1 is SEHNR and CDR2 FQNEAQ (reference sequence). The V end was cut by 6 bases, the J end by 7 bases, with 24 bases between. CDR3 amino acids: CASSLGRETLSAEKLFF. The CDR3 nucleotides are TGTGCCAGCAGTCTGGGACGGGAAACCCTCAGTGCTGAAAAACTGTTTTTT.

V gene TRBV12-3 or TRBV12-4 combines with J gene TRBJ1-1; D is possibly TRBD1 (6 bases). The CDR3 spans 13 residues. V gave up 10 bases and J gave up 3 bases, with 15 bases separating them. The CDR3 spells CATSWEGDTEAFF. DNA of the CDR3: TGTGCCACCTCCTGGGAGGGGGACACTGAAGCTTTCTTT.

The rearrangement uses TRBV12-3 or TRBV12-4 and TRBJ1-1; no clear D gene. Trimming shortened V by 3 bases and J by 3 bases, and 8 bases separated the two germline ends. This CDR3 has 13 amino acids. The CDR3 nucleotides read TGTGCCAGCAGTTTTAGGCCCCACACTGAAGCTTTCTTT. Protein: CASSFRPHTEAFF.

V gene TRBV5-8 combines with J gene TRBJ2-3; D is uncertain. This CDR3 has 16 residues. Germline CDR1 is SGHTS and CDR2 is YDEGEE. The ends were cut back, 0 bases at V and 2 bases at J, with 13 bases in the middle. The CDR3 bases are TGTGCCAGCAGCTTGGGGATTGGAGCTATCACAGATACGCAGTATTTT. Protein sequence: CASSLGIGAITDTQYF.

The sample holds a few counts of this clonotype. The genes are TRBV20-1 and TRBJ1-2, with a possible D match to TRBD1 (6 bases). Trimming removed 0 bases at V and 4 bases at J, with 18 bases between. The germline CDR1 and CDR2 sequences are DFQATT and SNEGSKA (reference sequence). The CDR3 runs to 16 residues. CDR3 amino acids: CSARDHQRDTGYGYTF. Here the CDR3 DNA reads TGCAGTGCTAGAGATCATCAAAGGGACACTGGCTATGGCTACACCTTC.

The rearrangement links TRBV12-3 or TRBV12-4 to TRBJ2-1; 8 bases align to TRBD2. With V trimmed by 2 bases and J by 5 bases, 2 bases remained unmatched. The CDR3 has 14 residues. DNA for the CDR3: TGTGCCAGCAGTTTACACGGGGGGGACAATGAGCAGTTCTTC. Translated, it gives CASSLHGGDNEQFF.

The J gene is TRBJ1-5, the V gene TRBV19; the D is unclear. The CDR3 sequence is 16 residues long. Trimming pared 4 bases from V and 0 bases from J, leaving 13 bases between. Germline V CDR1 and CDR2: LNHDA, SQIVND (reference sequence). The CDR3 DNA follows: TGTGCCAGTAGTACCGCGGGAGGATATAGCAATCAGCCCCAGCATTTT. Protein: CASSTAGGYSNQPQHF.

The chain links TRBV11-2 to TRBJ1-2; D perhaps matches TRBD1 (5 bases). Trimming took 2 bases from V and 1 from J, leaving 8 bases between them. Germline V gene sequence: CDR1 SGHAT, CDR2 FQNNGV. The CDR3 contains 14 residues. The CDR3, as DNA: TGTGCCAGCAGCTTAATCCAGGGTAACTATGGCTACACCTTC. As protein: CASSLIQGNYGYTF.

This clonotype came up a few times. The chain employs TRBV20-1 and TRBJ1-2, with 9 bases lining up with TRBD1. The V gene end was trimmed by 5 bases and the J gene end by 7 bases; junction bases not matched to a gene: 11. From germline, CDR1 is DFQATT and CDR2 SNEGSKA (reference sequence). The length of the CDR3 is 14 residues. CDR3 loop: CSAAPGTGTGGYTF. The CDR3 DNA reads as TGCAGTGCTGCCCCCGGGACAGGGACTGGTGGCTACACCTTC.

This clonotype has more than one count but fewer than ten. The DNA of the CDR3 is TGTGCCAGCTCACCAAGGTCCAGCGCGGATGAGCAGTTCTTC. Translated, it gives CASSPRSSADEQFF. The chain uses TRBV18 and TRBJ2-1; D gene unclear. The CDR3 spans 14 residues. Germline CDR1 and CDR2: KGHSH and LQKENI. V shed 2 bases and J shed 8 bases, with 13 bases lying between them. Filled out from reference TRBV18 and TRBJ2-1, the complete variable domain reads NAGVMQNPRHLVRRRGQEARLRCSPMKGHSHVYWYRQLPEEGLKFMVYLQKENIIDESGMPKERFSAEFPKEGPSILRIQQVVRGDSAAYFCASSPRSSADEQFFGPGTRLTVL.

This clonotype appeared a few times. The CDR3 region has the DNA TGTGCCTGGGGACTGGATGGTTGGGACACTGAAGCTTTCTTT. As protein: CAWGLDGWDTEAFF. The chain combines TRBV30 with TRBJ1-1; no clear D. Trimming left V 5 bases short and J 3 bases short, with 16 bases between. Germline CDR1 and CDR2: GTSNPN and SVGIG (reference sequence). This CDR3 is 14 amino acids long.

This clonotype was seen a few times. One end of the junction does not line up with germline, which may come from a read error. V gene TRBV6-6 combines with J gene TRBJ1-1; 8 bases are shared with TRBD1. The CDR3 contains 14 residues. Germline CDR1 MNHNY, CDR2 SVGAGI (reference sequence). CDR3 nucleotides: TGTGCCAGCAGTCTTCAGGGGGCGATCACTGAAGTTTTCTTT. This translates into CASSLQGAITEVFF.

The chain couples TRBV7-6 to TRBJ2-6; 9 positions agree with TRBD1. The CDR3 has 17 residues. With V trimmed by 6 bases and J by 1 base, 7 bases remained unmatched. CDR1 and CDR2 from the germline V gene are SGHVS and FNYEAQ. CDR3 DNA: TGTGCCAGCAGGGGACTGGGACAGGGATCTGGGGCCAACGTCCTGACTTTC. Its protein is CASRGLGQGSGANVLTF.

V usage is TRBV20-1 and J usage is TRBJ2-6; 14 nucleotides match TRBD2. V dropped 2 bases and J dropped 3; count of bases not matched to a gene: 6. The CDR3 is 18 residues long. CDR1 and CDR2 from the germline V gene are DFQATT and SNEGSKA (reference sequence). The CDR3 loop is CSARPTSGGAFGANVLTF. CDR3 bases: TGCAGTGCTAGACCGACTAGCGGGGGGGCCTTTGGGGCCAACGTCCTGACTTTC.

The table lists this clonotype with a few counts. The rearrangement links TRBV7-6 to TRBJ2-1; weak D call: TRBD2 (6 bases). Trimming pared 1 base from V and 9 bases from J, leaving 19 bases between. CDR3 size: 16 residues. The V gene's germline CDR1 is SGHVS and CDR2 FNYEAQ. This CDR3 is CASSLVAVPKGGEQFF. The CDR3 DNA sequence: TGTGCCAGCAGCTTAGTCGCTGTACCCAAGGGAGGTGAGCAGTTCTTC.

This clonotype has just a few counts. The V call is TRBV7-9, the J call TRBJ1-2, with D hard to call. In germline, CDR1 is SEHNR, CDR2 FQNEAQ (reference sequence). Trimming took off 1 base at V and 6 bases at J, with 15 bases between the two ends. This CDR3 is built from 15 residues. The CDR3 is CASSLEAGTLNGYTF. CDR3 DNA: TGTGCCAGCAGCTTAGAGGCAGGCACTCTGAATGGCTACACCTTC.

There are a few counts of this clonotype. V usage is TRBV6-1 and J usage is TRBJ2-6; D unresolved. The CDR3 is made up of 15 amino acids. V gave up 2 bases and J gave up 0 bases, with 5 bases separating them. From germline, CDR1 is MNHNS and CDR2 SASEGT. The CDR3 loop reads CASSESYSGANVLTF. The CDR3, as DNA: TGTGCCAGCAGTGAATCCTACTCTGGGGCCAACGTCCTGACTTTC.

This CDR3 is CASSANHGAFF. The CDR3, as DNA: TGTGCCTCTTCCGCAAATCACGGGGCTTTCTTT. The chain carries TRBV30 and TRBJ1-1; D is undetermined. This CDR3 region has 11 residues. Germline V gene lookup returns CDR1 GTSNPN and CDR2 SVGIG (reference sequence). The V gene lost 7 bases and the J gene lost 11 bases, with 17 bases spanning the gap.